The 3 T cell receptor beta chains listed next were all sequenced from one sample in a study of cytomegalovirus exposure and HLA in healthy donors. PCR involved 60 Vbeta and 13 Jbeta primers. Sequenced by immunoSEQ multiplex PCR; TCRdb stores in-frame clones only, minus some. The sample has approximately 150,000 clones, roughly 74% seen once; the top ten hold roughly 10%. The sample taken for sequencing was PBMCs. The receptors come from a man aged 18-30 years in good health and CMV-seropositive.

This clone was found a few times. CDR3 coding DNA: TGTGCCAGCAGCCCTGCTGACAGGGCAGCTTGGTATGAGCAGTTCTTC. It is translated as CASSPADRAAWYEQFF. J is TRBJ2-1 and V is TRBV7-9; 7 bases align to TRBD1. CDR3 length: 16 amino acids. Germline assignment: CDR1 SEHNR and CDR2 FQNEAQ (reference sequence). Losses at the gene ends were 5 bases for V and 8 bases for J; bases not matched to a gene: 15.

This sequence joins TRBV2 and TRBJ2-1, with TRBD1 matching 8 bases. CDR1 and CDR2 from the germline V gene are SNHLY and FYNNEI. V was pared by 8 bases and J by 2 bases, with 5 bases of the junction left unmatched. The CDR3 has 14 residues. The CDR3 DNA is TGTGCCAGCCAATACAGGGGGACCTACAATGAGCAGTTCTTC. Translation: CASQYRGTYNEQFF.

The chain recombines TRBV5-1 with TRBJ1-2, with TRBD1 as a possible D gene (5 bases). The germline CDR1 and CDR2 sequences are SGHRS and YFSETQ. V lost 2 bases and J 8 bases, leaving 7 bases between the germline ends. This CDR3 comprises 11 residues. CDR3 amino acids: CASSFGGGYTF. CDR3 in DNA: TGCGCCAGCAGCTTCGGGGGGGGCTACACCTTC.